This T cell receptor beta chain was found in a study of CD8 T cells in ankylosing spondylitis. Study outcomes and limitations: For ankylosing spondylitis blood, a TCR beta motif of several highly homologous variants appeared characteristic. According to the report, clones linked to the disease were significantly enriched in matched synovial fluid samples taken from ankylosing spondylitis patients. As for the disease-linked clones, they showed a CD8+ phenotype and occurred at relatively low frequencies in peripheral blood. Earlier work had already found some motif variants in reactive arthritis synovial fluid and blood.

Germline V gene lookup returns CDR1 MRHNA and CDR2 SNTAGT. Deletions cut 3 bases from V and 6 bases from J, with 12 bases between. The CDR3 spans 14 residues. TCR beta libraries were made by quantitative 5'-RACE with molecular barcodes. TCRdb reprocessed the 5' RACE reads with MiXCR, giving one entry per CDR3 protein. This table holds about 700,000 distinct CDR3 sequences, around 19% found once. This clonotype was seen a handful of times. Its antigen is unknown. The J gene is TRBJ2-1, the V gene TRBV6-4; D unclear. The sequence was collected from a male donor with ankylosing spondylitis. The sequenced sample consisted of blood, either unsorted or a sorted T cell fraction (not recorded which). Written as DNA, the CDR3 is TGTGCCAGCAGTGAAGGCCGAGGCATCAATGAGCAGTTCTTC. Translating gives CASSEGRGINEQFF.